These T cell receptor beta chains were read from a single sample in a study of blood T cell repertoires in COVID-19. Sequencing used immunoSEQ multiplex PCR; TCRdb keeps in-frame clones, though not all of them. Of nearly 95,000 clones listed, 80% to 90% were seen once; the top ten hold roughly 5%. The sample consisted of peripheral blood. These receptors all stem from an elderly woman with acute or convalescent COVID-19. Both conserved end residues are part of each CDR3. A D gene is named only where the DNA matches it firmly. A row's size may be missing; if present it is once, few, many or a size class.

d_call,j_call,clone_size,v_call,cdr3_aa,cdr3_nt
NA,TRBJ2-1,NA,TRBV20-1,CSASLLETYNEQFF,TGCAGTGCTAGTCTACTAGAAACATACAATGAGCAGTTCTTC
NA,TRBJ2-1,NA,TRBV2,CASSDSGKNNEQFF,TGTGCCAGCAGTGACTCCGGGAAGAACAATGAGCAGTTCTTC
TRBD2,TRBJ2-3,NA,TRBV19,CASSLAGALTDTQYF,TGTGCCAGTAGTTTAGCGGGAGCCCTCACAGATACGCAGTATTTT
NA,TRBJ2-3,NA,TRBV6-2/TRBV6-3,CASSGRGSDTQYF,TGTGCCAGCAGTGGAAGAGGTTCAGATACGCAGTATTTT
TRBD1,TRBJ2-1,once,TRBV24-1,CATSRQGDEQFF,TGTGCCACCAGTCGACAGGGGGATGAGCAGTTCTTC
TRBD2,TRBJ2-5,once,TRBV2,CAGGLAGDYQETQYF,TGTGCCGGCGGACTAGCGGGGGATTACCAAGAGACCCAGTACTTC
TRBD1,TRBJ1-2,NA,TRBV18,CASSPQGEGYTF,TGTGCCAGCTCACCCCAGGGGGAAGGCTACACCTTC
NA,TRBJ1-1,few,TRBV18,CASSPQRQFNTEAFF,TGTGCCAGCTCACCACAGCGACAGTTTAACACTGAAGCTTTCTTT
NA,TRBJ1-2,NA,TRBV6-5,CASTYSRGAYGYTF,TGTGCCAGCACTTACTCTAGGGGTGCCTATGGCTACACCTTC
NA,TRBJ2-1,NA,TRBV9,CASSAEVNSYNEQFF,TGTGCCAGCAGCGCCGAGGTTAACTCCTACAATGAGCAGTTCTTC
NA,TRBJ1-2,NA,TRBV5-1,CASSLASQGYGYTF,TGCGCCAGCAGCTTGGCCTCTCAGGGGTACGGCTACACCTTC
NA,TRBJ1-1,NA,TRBV10-3,CAITETVGTEAFF,TGTGCCATCACGGAGACAGTGGGCACTGAAGCTTTCTTT
NA,TRBJ2-2,NA,TRBV24-1,CATSGTGTNTGELFF,TGTGCCACCAGTGGTACAGGGACGAACACCGGGGAGCTGTTTTTT
TRBD2,TRBJ2-7,NA,TRBV14,CASSLGLVYEQYF,TGTGCCAGCAGCCTGGGACTAGTCTACGAGCAGTACTTC
TRBD1,TRBJ2-5,NA,TRBV10-3,CAIRSDREVETQYF,TGTGCCATCAGATCGGACAGGGAGGTAGAGACCCAGTACTTC
TRBD1,TRBJ1-3,NA,TRBV9,CASSVALTGGGNTIYF,TGTGCCAGCAGCGTAGCCCTGACAGGGGGAGGAAACACCATATATTTT
NA,TRBJ1-3,few,TRBV19,CASSLQDAQDTIYF,TGTGCCAGTAGTCTACAGGATGCTCAGGACACCATATATTTT
NA,TRBJ2-5,NA,TRBV2,CASAERETQYF,TGTGCCAGCGCAGAACGTGAGACCCAGTACTTC
NA,TRBJ2-3,NA,TRBV24-1,CATVKNTQYF,TGTGCCACCGTCAAAAATACGCAGTATTTT
TRBD1,TRBJ2-2,once,TRBV5-1,CASSVRDRGLTAGELFF,TGCGCCAGCAGCGTCCGGGACAGGGGCTTAACTGCCGGGGAGCTGTTTTTT
TRBD2,TRBJ2-5,NA,TRBV5-6,CASSLGTSGLQETQYF,TGTGCCAGCAGCTTGGGGACTAGCGGATTGCAAGAGACCCAGTACTTC
NA,TRBJ2-1,NA,TRBV5-1,CASNTDGGDGEQFF,TGCGCCAGCAACACCGACGGCGGGGACGGTGAGCAGTTCTTC
TRBD2,TRBJ2-1,many,TRBV3-1/TRBV3-2,CASSQDPPSGRAKYNEQFF,TGTGCCAGCAGCCAAGATCCCCCTAGCGGGAGGGCCAAATACAATGAGCAGTTCTTC
NA,TRBJ2-3,once,TRBV7-3,CASSLNGGQQYF,TGTGCCAGCAGCTTAAACGGGGGGCAGCAGTATTTT
NA,TRBJ2-2,NA,TRBV29-1,CSAGTGKGRELFF,TGCAGCGCGGGCACAGGGAAAGGCCGGGAGCTGTTTTTT
TRBD1,TRBJ1-3,NA,TRBV5-1,CASSLAGTGSSGNTIYF,TGCGCCAGCAGCTTGGCCGGGACAGGGAGCTCTGGAAACACCATATATTTT
NA,TRBJ1-2,once,TRBV19,CASSGANLRDYGYTF,TGTGCCAGTAGTGGGGCCAACCTAAGGGACTATGGCTACACCTTC
TRBD1,TRBJ1-4,NA,TRBV9,CASSDGTGRTNEKLFF,TGTGCCAGCAGCGACGGGACAGGTCGAACTAATGAAAAACTGTTTTTT
NA,TRBJ2-7,NA,TRBV11-3,CASSQSGSDEQYF,TGTGCCAGCAGCCAGTCCGGGAGCGACGAGCAGTACTTC
NA,TRBJ2-5,NA,TRBV5-6,CASSLSRETQYF,TGTGCCAGCAGCTTGTCTCGGGAGACCCAGTACTTC
TRBD1,TRBJ1-2,NA,TRBV5-6,CASKPGTGRGYTF,TGTGCCAGCAAACCTGGGACAGGGAGAGGCTACACCTTC
TRBD2,TRBJ2-7,medium-sized,TRBV6-5,CASSSGAGGYEQYF,TGTGCCAGCAGCTCTGGGGCGGGGGGCTACGAGCAGTACTTC
NA,TRBJ1-1,NA,TRBV4-1,CASSQDYSLEAFF,TGCGCCAGCAGCCAAGACTACTCTCTTGAAGCTTTCTTT
TRBD2,TRBJ2-1,NA,TRBV28,CASSPGTSGYNEQFF,TGTGCCAGCAGCCCTGGGACTAGCGGCTACAATGAGCAGTTCTTC
NA,TRBJ2-3,NA,TRBV9,CASSFETSPRDTQYF,TGTGCCAGCAGCTTCGAGACATCACCTCGGGATACGCAGTATTTT
NA,TRBJ1-2,NA,TRBV7-9,CASSLEGYGYTF,TGTGCCAGCAGCTTGGAGGGTTATGGCTACACCTTC
TRBD2,TRBJ2-7,NA,TRBV7-9,CASSFTGGNVGEQYF,TGTGCCAGCAGCTTTACGGGAGGGAATGTGGGAGAGCAGTACTTC
NA,TRBJ1-2,few,TRBV5-1,CASSLAGNQGTYGYTF,TGCGCCAGCAGCTTGGCGGGAAATCAGGGGACATATGGCTACACCTTC